This T cell receptor (beta chain) stems from a study of beta chain features in type 1 diabetes. Germline CDR1 is SEHNR and CDR2 is FQNEAQ (reference sequence). The V end was cut by 5 bases, the J end by 1 base, with 8 bases between. The CDR3 spans 13 residues. This clone was observed a handful of times. Other nucleotide sequences from this sample produce the same CDR3. Every isolated RNA sample was fully reverse transcribed, so sequencing captured expressed TCRB transcripts. TCRdb's copy holds only in-frame clones and misses some; the assay was immunoSEQ multiplex PCR. In the table there are 200,000 to 250,000 clones, over 8.5% of which are singletons.

The chain combines TRBV7-9 with TRBJ1-1; D may be TRBD1 (6 bases). The TCR was taken from a woman in her late teens or twenties in good health. Sequencing used naive CD4+ T cells from blood. Written as DNA, the CDR3 is TGTGCCAGCAGCCTACAGGGGAACACTGAAGCTTTCTTT. As protein: CASSLQGNTEAFF.